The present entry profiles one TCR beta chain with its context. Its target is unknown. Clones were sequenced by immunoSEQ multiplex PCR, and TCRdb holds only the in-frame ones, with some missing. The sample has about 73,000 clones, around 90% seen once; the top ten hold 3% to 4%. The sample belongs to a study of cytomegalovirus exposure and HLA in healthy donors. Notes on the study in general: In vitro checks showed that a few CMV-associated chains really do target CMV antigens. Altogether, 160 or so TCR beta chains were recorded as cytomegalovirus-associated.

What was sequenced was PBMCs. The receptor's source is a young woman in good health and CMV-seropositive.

The CDR3 DNA reads as TGTGCCAGCAATGCCGGAAATACAGATGGCTACACCTTC. This translates into CASNAGNTDGYTF. The chain links TRBV2 to TRBJ1-2; no clear D. Per germline, CDR1 SNHLY and CDR2 FYNNEI. The CDR3 has 13 residues. V dropped 7 bases and J dropped 6 bases, with 15 bases sitting between them.